This paragraph reports one TCR beta chain. The antigen remains unidentified. This sample was taken from a study of cytomegalovirus exposure and HLA in healthy donors. Whole-study results and caveats: From TCR beta sequences, most subjects' HLA-A and HLA-B alleles were reportedly predicted accurately. Listed as cytomegalovirus-associated were roughly 180 TCR beta chains. Later, an analysis found that common viral pathogens appeared to be linked with several of the most significant clusters.

The CDR3 is 13 amino acids. The V and J ends lost 6 bases and 3 bases respectively, with 9 bases between them. Germline V gene sequence: CDR1 MDHEN, CDR2 SYDVKM. In the PCR, 60 Vbeta and 13 Jbeta primers were used. The repertoire was sequenced with immunoSEQ multiplex PCR; TCRdb's copy has only in-frame clones and lacks some. This repertoire shows 130,000 or so clones, 78% found once; its top ten account for over 5%. Sequencing was performed on PBMCs. The chain recombines TRBV28 with TRBJ1-5, with D possibly TRBD1 on 6 matching bases. This sequence was found in a middle-aged woman in good health and CMV-seronegative. The CDR3 reads CASRRDTNQPQHF. The CDR3 nucleotides read TGTGCCAGCAGACGGGACACCAATCAGCCCCAGCATTTT.